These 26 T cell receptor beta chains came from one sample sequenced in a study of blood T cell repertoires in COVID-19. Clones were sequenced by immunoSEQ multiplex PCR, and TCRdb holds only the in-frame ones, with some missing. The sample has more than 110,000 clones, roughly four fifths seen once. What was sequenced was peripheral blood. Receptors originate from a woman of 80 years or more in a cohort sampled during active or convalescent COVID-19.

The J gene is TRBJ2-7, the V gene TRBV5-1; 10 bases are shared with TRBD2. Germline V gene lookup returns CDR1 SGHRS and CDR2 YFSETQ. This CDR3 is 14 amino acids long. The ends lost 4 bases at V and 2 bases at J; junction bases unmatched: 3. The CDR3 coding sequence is TGCGCCAGCAGCAATCTAGCGGGGGCCTACGAGCAGTACTTC. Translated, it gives CASSNLAGAYEQYF.

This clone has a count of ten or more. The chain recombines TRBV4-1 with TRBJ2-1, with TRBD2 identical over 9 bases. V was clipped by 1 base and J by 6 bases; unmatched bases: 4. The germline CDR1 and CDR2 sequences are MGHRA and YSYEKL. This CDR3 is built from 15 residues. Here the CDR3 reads CASSQGTSALNEQFF. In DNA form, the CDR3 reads TGCGCCAGCAGCCAAGGGACTAGCGCCCTCAATGAGCAGTTCTTC.

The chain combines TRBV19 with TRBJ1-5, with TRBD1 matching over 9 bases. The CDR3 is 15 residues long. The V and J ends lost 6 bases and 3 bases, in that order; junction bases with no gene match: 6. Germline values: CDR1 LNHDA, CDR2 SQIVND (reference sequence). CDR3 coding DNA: TGTGCCAGTAGAGCCAGGGACAGGGCCAATCAGCCCCAGCATTTT. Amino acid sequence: CASRARDRANQPQHF.

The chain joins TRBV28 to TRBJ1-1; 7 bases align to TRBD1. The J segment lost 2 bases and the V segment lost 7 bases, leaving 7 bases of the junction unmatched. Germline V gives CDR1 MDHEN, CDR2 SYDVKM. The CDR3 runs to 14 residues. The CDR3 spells CASIQAGGNTEAFF. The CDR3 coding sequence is TGTGCCAGCATTCAGGCAGGGGGAAACACTGAAGCTTTCTTT.

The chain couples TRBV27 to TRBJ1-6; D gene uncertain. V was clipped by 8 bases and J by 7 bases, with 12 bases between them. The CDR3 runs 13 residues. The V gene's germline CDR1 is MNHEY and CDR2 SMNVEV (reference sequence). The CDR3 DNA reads TGTGCCAGCGCCCAGACGGGGAATTCACCCCTCCACTTT. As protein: CASAQTGNSPLHF.

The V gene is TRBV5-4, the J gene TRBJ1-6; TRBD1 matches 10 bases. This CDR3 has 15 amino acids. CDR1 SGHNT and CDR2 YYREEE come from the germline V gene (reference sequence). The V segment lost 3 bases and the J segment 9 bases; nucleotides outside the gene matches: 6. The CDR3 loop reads CASSSPGQGSSPLHF. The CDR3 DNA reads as TGTGCCAGCAGCTCGCCGGGACAGGGGAGTTCACCCCTCCACTTT.

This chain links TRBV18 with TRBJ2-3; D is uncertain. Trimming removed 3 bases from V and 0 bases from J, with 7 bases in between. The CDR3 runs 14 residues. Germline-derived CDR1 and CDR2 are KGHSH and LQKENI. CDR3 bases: TGTGCCAGCTCACCCCTTTTGAGCACAGATACGCAGTATTTT. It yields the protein CASSPLLSTDTQYF.

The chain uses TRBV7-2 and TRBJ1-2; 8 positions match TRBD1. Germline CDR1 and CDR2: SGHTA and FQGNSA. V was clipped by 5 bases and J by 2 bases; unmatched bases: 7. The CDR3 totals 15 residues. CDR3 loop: CASSTRQGSNYGYTF. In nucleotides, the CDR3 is TGTGCCAGCAGCACCCGACAGGGGTCGAACTATGGCTACACCTTC. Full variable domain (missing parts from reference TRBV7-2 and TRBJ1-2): GAGVSQSPSNKVTEKGKDVELRCDPISGHTALYWYRQSLGQGLEFLIYFQGNSAPDKSGLPSDRFSAERTGGSVSTLTIQRTQQEDSAVYLCASSTRQGSNYGYTFGSGTRLTVV.

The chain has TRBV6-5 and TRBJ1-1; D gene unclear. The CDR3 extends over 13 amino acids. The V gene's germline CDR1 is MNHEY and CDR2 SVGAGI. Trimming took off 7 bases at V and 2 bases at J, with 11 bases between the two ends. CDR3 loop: CASISPKNTEAFF. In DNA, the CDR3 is TGTGCCAGCATATCCCCTAAAAACACTGAAGCTTTCTTT.

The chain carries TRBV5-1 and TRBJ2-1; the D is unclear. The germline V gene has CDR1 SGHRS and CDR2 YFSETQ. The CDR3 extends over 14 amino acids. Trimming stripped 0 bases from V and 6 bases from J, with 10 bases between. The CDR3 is CASSLDGASNEQFF. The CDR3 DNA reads TGCGCCAGCAGCTTGGACGGAGCCTCCAATGAGCAGTTCTTC.

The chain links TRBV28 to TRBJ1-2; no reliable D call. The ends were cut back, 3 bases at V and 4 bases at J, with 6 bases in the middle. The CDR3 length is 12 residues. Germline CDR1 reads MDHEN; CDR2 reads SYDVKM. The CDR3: CASSFNFYGYTF. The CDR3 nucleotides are TGTGCCAGCAGTTTTAATTTCTATGGCTACACCTTC.

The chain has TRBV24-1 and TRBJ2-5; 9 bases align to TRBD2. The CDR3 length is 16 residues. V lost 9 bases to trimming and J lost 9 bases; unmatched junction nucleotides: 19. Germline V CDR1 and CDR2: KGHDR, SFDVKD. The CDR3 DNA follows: TGTGCCACCCAGGATGTGGAGCGGGGGGTTAGGGGACCCCAGTACTTC. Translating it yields CATQDVERGVRGPQYF.

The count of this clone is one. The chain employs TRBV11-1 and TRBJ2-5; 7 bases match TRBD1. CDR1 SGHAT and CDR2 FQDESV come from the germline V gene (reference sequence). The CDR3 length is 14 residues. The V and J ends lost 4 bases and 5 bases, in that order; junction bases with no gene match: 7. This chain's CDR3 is CASSYHRGRETQYF. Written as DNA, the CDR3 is TGTGCCAGCAGCTACCACAGGGGTCGGGAGACCCAGTACTTC.

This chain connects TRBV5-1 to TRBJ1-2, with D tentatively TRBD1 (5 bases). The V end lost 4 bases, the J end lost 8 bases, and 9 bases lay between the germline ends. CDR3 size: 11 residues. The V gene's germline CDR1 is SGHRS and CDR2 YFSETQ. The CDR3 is CASSTGFGYTF. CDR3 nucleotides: TGCGCCAGCAGCACAGGATTCGGCTACACCTTC. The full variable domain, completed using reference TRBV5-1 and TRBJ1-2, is KAGVTQTPRYLIKTRGQQVTLSCSPISGHRSVSWYQQTPGQGLQFLFEYFSETQRNKGNFPGRFSGRQFSNSRSEMNVSTLELGDSALYLCASSTGFGYTFGSGTRLTVV.

CDR3 in DNA: TGCGCCAGCAGCCAAGTCCCTTACACTGAAGCTTTCTTT. It translates to CASSQVPYTEAFF. The rearrangement links TRBV4-1 to TRBJ1-1; D is unclear. V shed 1 base and J shed 3 bases, with 6 bases lying between them. Germline V gives CDR1 MGHRA, CDR2 YSYEKL. This CDR3 has 13 amino acids.

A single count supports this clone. The CDR3 sequence is CASSLRQGNSPLHF. CDR3 in DNA: TGCGCCAGCAGCCTGCGTCAGGGGAATTCACCCCTCCACTTT. The rearrangement joins TRBV5-1 to TRBJ1-6; TRBD1 is a possible D gene (6 bases). The CDR3 consists of 14 residues. The germline CDR1 and CDR2 sequences are SGHRS and YFSETQ. V was trimmed by 4 bases and J by 7 bases, leaving 12 bases between them. Using reference TRBV5-1 and TRBJ1-6 for the parts outside the CDR3, the full variable domain is KAGVTQTPRYLIKTRGQQVTLSCSPISGHRSVSWYQQTPGQGLQFLFEYFSETQRNKGNFPGRFSGRQFSNSRSEMNVSTLELGDSALYLCASSLRQGNSPLHFGNGTRLTVT.

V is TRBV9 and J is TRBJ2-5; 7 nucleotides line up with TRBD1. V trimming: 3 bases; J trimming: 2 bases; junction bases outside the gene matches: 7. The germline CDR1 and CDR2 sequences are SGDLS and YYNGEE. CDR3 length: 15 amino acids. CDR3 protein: CASSAQTGIQETQYF. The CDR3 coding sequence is TGTGCCAGCAGCGCCCAGACAGGGATTCAAGAGACCCAGTACTTC.

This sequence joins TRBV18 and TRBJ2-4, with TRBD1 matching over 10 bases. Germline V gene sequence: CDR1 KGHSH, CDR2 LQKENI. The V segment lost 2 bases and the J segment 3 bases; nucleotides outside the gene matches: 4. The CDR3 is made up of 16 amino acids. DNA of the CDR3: TGTGCCAGCTCACCATTGGACAGGGGGGGCAAAAACATTCAGTACTTC. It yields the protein CASSPLDRGGKNIQYF.

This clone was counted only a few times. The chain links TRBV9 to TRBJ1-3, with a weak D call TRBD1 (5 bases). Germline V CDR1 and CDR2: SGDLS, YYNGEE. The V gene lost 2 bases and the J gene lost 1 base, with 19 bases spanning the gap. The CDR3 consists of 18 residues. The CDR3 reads CASSVGWGRVRSGNTIYF. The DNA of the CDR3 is TGTGCCAGCAGCGTTGGGTGGGGCAGGGTGAGATCTGGAAACACCATATATTTT.

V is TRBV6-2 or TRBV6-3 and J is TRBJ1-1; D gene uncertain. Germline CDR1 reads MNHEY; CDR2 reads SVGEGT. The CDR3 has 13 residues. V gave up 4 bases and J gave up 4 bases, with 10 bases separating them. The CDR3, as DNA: TGTGCCAGCAGTTTCCGGGTTGCCACTGAAGCTTTCTTT. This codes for CASSFRVATEAFF.

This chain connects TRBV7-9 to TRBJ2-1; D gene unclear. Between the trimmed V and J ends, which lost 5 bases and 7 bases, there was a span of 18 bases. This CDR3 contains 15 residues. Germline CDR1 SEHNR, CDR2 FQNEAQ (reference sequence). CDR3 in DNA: TGTGCCAGCAGCCGCTCGGGTTTGGTTAGGAATGAGCAGTTCTTC. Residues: CASSRSGLVRNEQFF.

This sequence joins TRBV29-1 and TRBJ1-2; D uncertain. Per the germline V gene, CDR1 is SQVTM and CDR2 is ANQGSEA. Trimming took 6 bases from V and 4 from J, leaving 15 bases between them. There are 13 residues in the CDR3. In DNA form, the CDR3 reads TGCAGCGTCGCCCCTTCACCGAGCTATGGCTACACCTTC. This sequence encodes CSVAPSPSYGYTF.

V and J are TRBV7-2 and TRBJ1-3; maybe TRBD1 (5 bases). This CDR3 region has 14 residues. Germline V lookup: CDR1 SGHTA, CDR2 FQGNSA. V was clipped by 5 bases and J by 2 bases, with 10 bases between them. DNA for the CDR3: TGTGCCAGCAGCATGGGAGGGGCTGGAAACACCATATATTTT. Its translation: CASSMGGAGNTIYF.

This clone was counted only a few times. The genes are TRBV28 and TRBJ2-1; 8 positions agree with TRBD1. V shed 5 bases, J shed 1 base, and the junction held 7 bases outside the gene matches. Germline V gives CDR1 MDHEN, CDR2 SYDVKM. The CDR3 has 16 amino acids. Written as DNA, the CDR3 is TGTGCCAGCAGTCCGGACAGGGCAAAATCCTACAATGAGCAGTTCTTC. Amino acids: CASSPDRAKSYNEQFF.

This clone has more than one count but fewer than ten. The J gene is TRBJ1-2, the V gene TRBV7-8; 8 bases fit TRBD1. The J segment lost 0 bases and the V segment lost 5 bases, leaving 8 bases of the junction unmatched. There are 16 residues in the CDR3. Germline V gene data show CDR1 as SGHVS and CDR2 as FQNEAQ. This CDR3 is CASSLRDRSSNYGYTF. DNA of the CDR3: TGTGCCAGCAGCCTCCGGGACAGGAGCTCTAACTATGGCTACACCTTC.

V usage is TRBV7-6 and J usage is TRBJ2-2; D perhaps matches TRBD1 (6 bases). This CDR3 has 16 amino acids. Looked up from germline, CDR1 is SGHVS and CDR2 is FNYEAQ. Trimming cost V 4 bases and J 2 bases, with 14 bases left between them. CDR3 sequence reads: CASSSSGQLNTGELFF. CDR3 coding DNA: TGTGCCAGCAGCTCCTCGGGACAACTAAACACCGGGGAGCTGTTTTTT.